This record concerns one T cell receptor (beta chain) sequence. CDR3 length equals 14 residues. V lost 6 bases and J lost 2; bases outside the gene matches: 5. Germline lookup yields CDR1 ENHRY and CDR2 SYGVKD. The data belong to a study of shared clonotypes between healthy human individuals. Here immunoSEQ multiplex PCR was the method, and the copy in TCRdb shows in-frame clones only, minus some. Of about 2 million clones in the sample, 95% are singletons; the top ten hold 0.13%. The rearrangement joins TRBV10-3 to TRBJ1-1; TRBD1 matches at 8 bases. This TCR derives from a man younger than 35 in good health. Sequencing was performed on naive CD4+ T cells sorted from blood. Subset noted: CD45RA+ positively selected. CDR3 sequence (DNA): TGTGCCATCAGCCAGGGGGCTTACAACACTGAAGCTTTCTTT. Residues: CAISQGAYNTEAFF.